In this sample, the clone carrying this T cell receptor (beta chain) turned up many times. Its cognate antigen is unknown. This entry belongs to a study of identical twins. Study-wide points: Cross-sectional statistical analysis, not tracking of the same donors, underpinned the conclusions. Invariant MAIT and iNKT cells may have partly biased zero-insertion analyses.

TCRdb passed the 5' RACE reads through MiXCR, listing each CDR3 protein once. The table lists about 690,000 distinct CDR3 sequences, 5.5% to 6.5% of them singletons. This TCR came from a man aged 18 to 30 in good health. What was sequenced was naive T cells sorted from blood.

CDR3 sequence: CASSYAPAGNTIYF. As DNA, the CDR3 is TGTGCCAGCAGTTACGCCCCGGCTGGAAACACCATATATTTT. The V call is TRBV6-5, the J call TRBJ1-3; D not resolved. Trimming took 2 bases from V and 2 from J, leaving 7 bases between them. CDR1 and CDR2 (germline): MNHEY, SVGAGI. CDR3 length: 14 residues.